The sequence of this T cell receptor (beta chain) was determined in a study of shared clonotypes between healthy human individuals. This clone appeared once. Germline and junction disagree at one end, which may indicate a read error. CDR1 and CDR2 (germline): MNHNS, SASEGT. The CDR3 is 11 amino acids. TCRdb's copy holds only in-frame clones and misses some; the assay was immunoSEQ multiplex PCR. The sample lists under 850,000 clones, roughly two thirds seen once, with less than 2% in the top ten. The chain links TRBV6-1 to TRBJ2-3; 9 nucleotides align to TRBD1. The sequenced sample was memory CD4+ T cells sorted from blood. The subset was: CD45RA-negative fraction. This receptor was taken from a woman in her thirties in good health. The CDR3 spells CASSSGTGKHF. The CDR3 DNA follows: TGTGCCAGCAGTTCCGGGACAGGGAAGCATTTT.